Listed below are T cell receptor beta chains from one sample, sequenced in a study of shared clonotypes between healthy human individuals. Assay: immunoSEQ multiplex PCR; the TCRdb copy retains only in-frame clones and omits some. Of 75,000 to 100,000 clones listed, around half are singletons. Sequencing was performed on PBMCs. Receptors were obtained from a middle-aged woman in good health. Some clones in this sample may be carry-over from other donors' samples. Each CDR3 is given with its conserved first and last residue. D genes are given only for firm matches. Only part of the rows carry a size: once, few, many, or a class if the clone is expanded.

.,TRBJ2-5,13,TRBV5-4,many,TGTGCCAGCAGCCCCGACTTCCAAGAGACCCAGTACTTC,CASSPDFQETQYF
.,TRBJ2-7,11,TRBV6-6,.,TGTGCCAGCAGTGACGTCTACGAGCAGTACTTC,CASSDVYEQYF
TRBD1,TRBJ1-5,13,TRBV10-3,.,TGTGCCATCGGGGGGACAGGCAATCAGCCCCAGCATTTT,CAIGGTGNQPQHF
.,TRBJ1-5,14,TRBV30,.,TGTGCCTGGAGCGCAGGACAGAGCAATCAGCCCCAGCATTTT,CAWSAGQSNQPQHF
.,TRBJ2-7,11,TRBV29-1,.,TGCAGCGTTGGGCAAACCTACGAGCAGTACTTC,CSVGQTYEQYF
.,TRBJ1-2,15,TRBV6-5,many,TGTGCCAGCAGGACAACCCTACAGGGTAACTATGGCTACACCTTC,CASRTTLQGNYGYTF
.,TRBJ2-1,15,TRBV28,.,TGTGCCAGCAGTCCAGGCTGGGGGCCCTACAATGAGCAGTTCTTC,CASSPGWGPYNEQFF
TRBD1,TRBJ1-1,15,TRBV18,.,TGTGCCAGCTCACCCGGGACAGAACTCAACACTGAAGCTTTCTTT,CASSPGTELNTEAFF
TRBD2,TRBJ2-5,18,TRBV5-1,few,TGCGCCAGCAGCGCGGGACTAGCGGGAGGGCCGAACCAAGAGACCCAGTACTTC,CASSAGLAGGPNQETQYF
.,TRBJ1-4,15,TRBV19,many,TGTGCCAGTAGTATAAGCGGTGGAACTAATGAAAAACTGTTTTTT,CASSISGGTNEKLFF
.,TRBJ2-7,13,TRBV15,.,TGTGCCACCAGCAGAGCCAGCTACTACGAGCAGTACTTC,CATSRASYYEQYF
.,TRBJ1-2,12,TRBV19,many,TGTGCCAGTAGTTTGGTTTTGGGAAGCTACACCTTC,CASSLVLGSYTF
.,TRBJ1-1,17,TRBV18,.,TGTGCCAGCTCACCAAGACGGGACACCAGGGCGAACACTGAAGCTTTCTTT,CASSPRRDTRANTEAFF
TRBD1,TRBJ1-1,15,TRBV5-6,few,TGTGCCAGCAGCTTGGGGACAGGGGCGAACACTGAAGCTTTCTTT,CASSLGTGANTEAFF
TRBD2,TRBJ2-1,13,TRBV30,.,TGTGCCTGGAGTGTACTAGCGGGACGTGAGCAGTTCTTC,CAWSVLAGREQFF
.,TRBJ2-7,17,TRBV25-1,few,TGTGCCAGCAGTGTTGAGGGGGAGACAGCGAGCTCCTACGAGCAGTACTTC,CASSVEGETASSYEQYF
.,TRBJ2-3,16,TRBV18,.,TGTGCCAGCTCACGCGTGACTACGCTTCACACAGATACGCAGTATTTT,CASSRVTTLHTDTQYF
TRBD1,TRBJ2-1,15,TRBV5-1,.,TGCGCCAGCAGCCTCCTAACTACAGGGGGCAATGAGCAGTTCTTC,CASSLLTTGGNEQFF
TRBD1,TRBJ2-5,14,TRBV18,once,TGTGCCAGCTCAAGGTTGGACAGGGGGCATGAGCAGTACTTC,CASSRLDRGHEQYF
.,TRBJ2-7,13,TRBV7-6,few,TGTGCCAGCAGCTCCGGACTAAACTACGAGCAGTACTTC,CASSSGLNYEQYF
.,TRBJ2-3,12,TRBV27,few,TGTGCCAGCAGTTTAGGTCCAGATACGCAGTATTTT,CASSLGPDTQYF
.,TRBJ1-4,11,TRBV28,many,TGTGCCAGCAGTTTAAATGAAAAACTGTTTTTT,CASSLNEKLFF
.,TRBJ1-2,14,TRBV6-6,.,TGTGCCAGCAGTTACGGCAGTCGGAGCTATGGCTACACCTTC,CASSYGSRSYGYTF
.,TRBJ1-5,12,TRBV28,many,TGTGCCAGCAGCTGGCGCAATCAGCCCCAGCATTTT,CASSWRNQPQHF